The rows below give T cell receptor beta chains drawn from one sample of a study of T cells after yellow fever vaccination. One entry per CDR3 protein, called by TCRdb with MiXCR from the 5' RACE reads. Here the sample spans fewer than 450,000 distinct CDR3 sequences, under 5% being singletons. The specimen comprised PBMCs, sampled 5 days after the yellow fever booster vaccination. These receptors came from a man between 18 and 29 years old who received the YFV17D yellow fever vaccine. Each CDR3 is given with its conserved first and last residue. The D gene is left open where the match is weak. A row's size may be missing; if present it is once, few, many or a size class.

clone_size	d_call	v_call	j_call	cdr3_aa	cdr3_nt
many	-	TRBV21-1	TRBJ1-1	CASSRNTEAFF	TGTGCCAGCAGCCGGAACACTGAAGCTTTCTTT
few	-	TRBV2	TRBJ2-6	CARSNGADNIGANVLTF	TGTGCCAGGTCTAACGGGGCCGATAATATTGGGGCCAACGTCCTGACTTTC
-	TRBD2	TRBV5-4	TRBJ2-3	CASSLVLGGGAGDTQYF	TGTGCCAGCAGCTTGGTCCTTGGCGGGGGGGCCGGAGATACGCAGTATTTT
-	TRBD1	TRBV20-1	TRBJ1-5	CSATPAGQNLGHQPQHF	TGCAGTGCTACCCCGGCGGGACAGAATTTAGGCCATCAGCCCCAGCATTTT
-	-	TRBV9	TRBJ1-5	CASSVGGGKNQPQHF	TGTGCCAGCAGCGTAGGAGGGGGAAAGAATCAGCCCCAGCATTTT
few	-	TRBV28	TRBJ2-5	CASSLSGDQETQYF	TGTGCCAGCAGCTTATCGGGGGACCAAGAGACCCAGTACTTC
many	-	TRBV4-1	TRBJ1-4	CASSPGAGVEKLFF	TGCGCCAGCAGCCCCGGGGCAGGAGTAGAAAAACTGTTTTTT
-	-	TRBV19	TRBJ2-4	CASSSQGWNIQYF	TGTGCCAGTAGTTCCCAAGGGTGGAACATTCAGTACTTC
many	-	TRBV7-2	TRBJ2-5	CASSPQGGRETQYF	TGTGCCAGCAGCCCCCAAGGGGGAAGGGAGACCCAGTACTTC
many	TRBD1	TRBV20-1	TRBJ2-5	CSVIRDRGQETQYF	TGCAGTGTTATCCGGGACAGGGGGCAAGAGACCCAGTACTTC
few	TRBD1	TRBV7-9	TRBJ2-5	CASSTTSTGVGTQYF	TGTGCCAGCAGCACTACCTCGACAGGGGTGGGGACCCAGTACTTC
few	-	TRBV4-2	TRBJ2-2	CASSQDLEGTGELFF	TGTGCCAGCAGCCAAGATCTAGAGGGTACCGGGGAGCTGTTTTTT
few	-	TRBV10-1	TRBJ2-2	CASIRQRSTGELFF	TGCGCCAGCATCCGACAGAGATCCACCGGGGAGCTGTTTTTT
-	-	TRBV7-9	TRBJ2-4	CASSFQGAENIQYF	TGTGCCAGCAGCTTTCAGGGAGCTGAAAACATTCAGTACTTC
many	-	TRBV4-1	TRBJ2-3	CASSQGGVDTQYF	TGCGCCAGCAGCCAAGGTGGGGTGGATACGCAGTATTTT
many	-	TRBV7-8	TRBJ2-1	CASSLGQGGSEQFF	TGTGCCAGCAGCTTAGGACAGGGAGGCAGTGAGCAGTTCTTC
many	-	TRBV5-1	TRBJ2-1	CASSLSRGNEQFF	TGTGCTAGCAGCTTGAGTCGGGGGAATGAGCAGTTCTTC
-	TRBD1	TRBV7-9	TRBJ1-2	CASRSNRGEGYTF	TGTGCCAGCAGATCAAACAGGGGGGAAGGCTACACCTTC
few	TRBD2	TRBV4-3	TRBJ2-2	CASSALAGGFAGELFF	TGCGCCAGCAGCGCGCTAGCGGGGGGGTTCGCCGGGGAGCTGTTTTTT
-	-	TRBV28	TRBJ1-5	CASSAPGYSNQPQHF	TGTGCCAGCAGTGCCCCAGGGTACAGCAATCAGCCCCAGCATTTT
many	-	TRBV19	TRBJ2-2	CASSESRAGELFF	TGTGCCAGTAGTGAAAGTAGGGCCGGGGAGCTGTTTTTT
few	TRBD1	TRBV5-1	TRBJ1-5	CASRRTGATNQPQHF	TGCGCCAGCAGACGTACAGGGGCCACCAATCAGCCCCAGCATTTT
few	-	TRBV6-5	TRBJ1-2	CASTQQGGGFYGYTF	TGTGCCAGCACCCAACAGGGTGGAGGCTTCTATGGCTACACCTTC
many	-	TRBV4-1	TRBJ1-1	CASSLPYTEAFF	TGCGCCAGCAGCCTGCCCTACACTGAAGCTTTCTTT
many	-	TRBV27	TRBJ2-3	CASSSEIGSTQYF	TGTGCCAGCAGTTCAGAGATAGGGAGTACGCAGTATTTT
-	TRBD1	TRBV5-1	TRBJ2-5	CASRIGGQGTETQYF	TGCGCCAGCAGAATAGGTGGACAGGGTACGGAGACCCAGTACTTC
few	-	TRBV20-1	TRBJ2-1	CTASRNEQFF	TGCACGGCTAGTCGGAATGAGCAGTTCTTC
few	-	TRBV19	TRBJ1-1	CASRRKVNTEAFF	TGTGCCAGTAGGAGAAAAGTGAACACTGAAGCTTTCTTT
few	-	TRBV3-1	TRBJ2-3	CASSQVFKVWGHTQYF	TGTGCCAGCAGCCAAGTTTTTAAAGTCTGGGGACATACGCAGTATTTT
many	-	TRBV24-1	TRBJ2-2	CATSVTAANTGELFF	TGTGCCACCAGTGTTACGGCAGCGAACACCGGGGAGCTGTTTTTT
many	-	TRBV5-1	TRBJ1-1	CASSDEQGVGTEAFF	TGCGCCAGCAGCGATGAACAAGGGGTGGGCACTGAAGCTTTCTTT
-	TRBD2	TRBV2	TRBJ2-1	CASSEVWAGEYNEQFF	TGTGCCAGCAGTGAGGTCTGGGCGGGGGAGTACAATGAGCAGTTCTTC
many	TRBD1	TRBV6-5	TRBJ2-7	CASSYSIRGPEQYF	TGTGCCAGCAGTTACTCAATCAGGGGGCCCGAGCAGTACTTC
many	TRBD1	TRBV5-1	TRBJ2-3	CASSLEGQGADTQYF	TGCGCCAGCAGCTTGGAGGGACAGGGGGCAGATACGCAGTATTTT